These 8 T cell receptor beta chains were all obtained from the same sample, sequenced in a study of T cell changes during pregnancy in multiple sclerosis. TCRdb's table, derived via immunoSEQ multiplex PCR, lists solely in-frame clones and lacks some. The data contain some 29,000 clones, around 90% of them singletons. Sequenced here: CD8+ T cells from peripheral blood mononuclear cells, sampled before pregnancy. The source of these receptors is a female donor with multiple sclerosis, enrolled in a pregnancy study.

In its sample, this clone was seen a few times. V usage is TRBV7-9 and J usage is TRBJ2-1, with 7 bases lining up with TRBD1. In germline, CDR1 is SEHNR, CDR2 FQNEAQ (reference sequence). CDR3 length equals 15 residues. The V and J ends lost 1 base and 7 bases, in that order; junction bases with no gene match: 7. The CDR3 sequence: CASSLVWPGGNEQFF. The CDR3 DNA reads TGTGCCAGCAGCTTAGTTTGGCCAGGGGGAAATGAGCAGTTCTTC.

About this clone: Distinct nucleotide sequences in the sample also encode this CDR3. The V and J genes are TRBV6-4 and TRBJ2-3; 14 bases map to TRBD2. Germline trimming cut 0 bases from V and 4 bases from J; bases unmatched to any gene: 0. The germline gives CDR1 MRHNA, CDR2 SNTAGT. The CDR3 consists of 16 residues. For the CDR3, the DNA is TGTGCCAGCAGTGACTCGACTAGCGGGGGGGCAGATACGCAGTATTTT. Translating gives CASSDSTSGGADTQYF.

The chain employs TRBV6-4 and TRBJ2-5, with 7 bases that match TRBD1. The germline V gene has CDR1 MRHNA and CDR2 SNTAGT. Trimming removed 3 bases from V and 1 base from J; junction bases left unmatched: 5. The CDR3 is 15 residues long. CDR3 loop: CASSEEQGTQETQYF. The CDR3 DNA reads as TGTGCCAGCAGTGAAGAACAGGGGACCCAAGAGACCCAGTACTTC.

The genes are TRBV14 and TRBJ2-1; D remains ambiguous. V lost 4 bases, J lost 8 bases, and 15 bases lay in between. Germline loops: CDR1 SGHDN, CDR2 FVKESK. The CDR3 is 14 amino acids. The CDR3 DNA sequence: TGTGCCAGCAGCCTAATTTTAATGGGCCATGAGCAGTTCTTC. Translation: CASSLILMGHEQFF.

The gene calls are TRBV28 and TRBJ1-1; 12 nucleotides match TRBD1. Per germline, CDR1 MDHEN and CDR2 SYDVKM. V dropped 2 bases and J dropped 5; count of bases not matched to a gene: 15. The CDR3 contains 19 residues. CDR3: CASSLVEGGDRGPFTEAFF. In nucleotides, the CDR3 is TGTGCCAGCAGTTTAGTAGAGGGGGGGGACAGGGGGCCTTTTACTGAAGCTTTCTTT.

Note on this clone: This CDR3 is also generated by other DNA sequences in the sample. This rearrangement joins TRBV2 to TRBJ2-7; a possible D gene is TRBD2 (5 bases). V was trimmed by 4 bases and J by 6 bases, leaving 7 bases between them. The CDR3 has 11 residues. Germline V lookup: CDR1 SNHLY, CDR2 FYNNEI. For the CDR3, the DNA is TGTGCCAGCAGTGGACTAAGCGAGCAGTACTTC. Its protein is CASSGLSEQYF. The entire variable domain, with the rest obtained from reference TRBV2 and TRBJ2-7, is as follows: EPEVTQTPSHQVTQMGQEVILRCVPISNHLYFYWYRQILGQKVEFLVSFYNNEISEKSEIFDDQFSVERPDGSNFTLKIRSTKLEDSAMYFCASSGLSEQYFGPGTRLTVT.

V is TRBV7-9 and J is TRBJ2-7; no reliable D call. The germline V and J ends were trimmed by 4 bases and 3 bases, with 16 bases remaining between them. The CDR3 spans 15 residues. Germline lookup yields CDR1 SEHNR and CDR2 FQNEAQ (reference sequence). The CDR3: CASSYTSEALYEQYF. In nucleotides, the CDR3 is TGTGCCAGCAGCTACACCAGCGAGGCCCTCTACGAGCAGTACTTC.

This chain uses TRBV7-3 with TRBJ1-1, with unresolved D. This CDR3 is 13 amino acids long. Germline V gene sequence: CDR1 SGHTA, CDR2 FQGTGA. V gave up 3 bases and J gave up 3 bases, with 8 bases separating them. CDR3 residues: CASSFSGYTEAFF. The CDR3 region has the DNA TGTGCCAGCAGCTTTTCGGGATACACTGAAGCTTTCTTT.